The 11 T cell receptor beta chains below all came from one sample that was sequenced in a study of T cells after yellow fever vaccination (dated by TCRdb to the late 2010s). According to the study, the label for this sample's treatment or condition signals: live attenuated yellow fever vaccine strain. Preparation of the library involved 5' RACE. Instrument on record: Illumina HiSeq 2500. Using fastp at Q25 and MiXCR, TCRdb reprocessed the public reads and kept productive beta chains. For every CDR3 protein sequence, its rows merge into one entry that carries the most common genes and DNA. This sample has hundreds of thousands of distinct CDR3 sequences in its table, and 13% of those were observed once. Jointly, the top ten make up around 15% of the sample. Here the sequenced sample was PBMCs, taken on the day of the yellow fever booster vaccination. The receptors derive from a man younger than 40 who received the YFV17D yellow fever vaccine.

This clonotype was counted a few times. The chain employs TRBV15 and TRBJ2-2, with D maybe TRBD2 (6 bases). V lost 5 bases, J lost 6 bases, and 16 bases lay in between. Germline V gives CDR1 LNHNV, CDR2 YYDKDF (reference sequence). This CDR3 is 15 amino acids long. CDR3: CATSPPGLYPGELFF. The CDR3 coding sequence is TGTGCCACCAGCCCCCCGGGACTGTATCCCGGGGAGCTGTTTTTT.

This clonotype was seen more than once but under ten times. The chain employs TRBV7-8 and TRBJ2-1; 7 nucleotides line up with TRBD2. Germline CDR1 is SGHVS and CDR2 is FQNEAQ. The CDR3 extends over 14 amino acids. With 1 base clipped from V and 8 bases from J, the junction kept 5 bases outside the gene matches. In DNA form, the CDR3 reads TGTGCCAGCAGCTTAGGTGCGGCGGGGGATGAGCAGTTCTTC. Its protein product is CASSLGAAGDEQFF.

The chain carries TRBV19 and TRBJ2-1; 10 nucleotides line up with TRBD2. With 7 bases clipped from V and 15 bases from J, the junction kept 6 bases outside the gene matches. Germline V lookup: CDR1 LNHDA, CDR2 SQIVND (reference sequence). This CDR3 comprises 11 residues. In nucleotides, the CDR3 is TGTGCCAGTACTACCGGGACTAGCGTGTTCTTC. It is translated as CASTTGTSVFF. The full variable domain, completed using reference TRBV19 and TRBJ2-1, is DGGITQSPKYLFRKEGQNVTLSCEQNLNHDAMYWYRQDPGQGLRLIYYSQIVNDFQKGDIAEGYSVSREKKESFPLTVTSAQKNPTAFYLCASTTGTSVFFGPGTRLTVL.

The genes are TRBV27 and TRBJ2-1; 8 bases align to TRBD2. The germline CDR1 and CDR2 sequences are MNHEY and SMNVEV (reference sequence). The junction had 5 bases not matched to a gene; V was cut back by 2 bases and J by 5 bases. The CDR3 spans 15 residues. The CDR3 sequence: CASSLTSGFNNEQFF. The CDR3 DNA reads as TGTGCCAGCAGTTTAACTAGCGGCTTTAACAATGAGCAGTTCTTC.

The chain employs TRBV7-3 and TRBJ2-7, with unresolved D. The CDR3 is 14 residues long. The germline V gene encodes CDR1 SGHTA and CDR2 FQGTGA. Trimming took off 7 bases at V and 0 bases at J, with 13 bases between the two ends. The CDR3 spells CASTQGRSSYEQYF. Written as DNA, the CDR3 is TGTGCCAGCACCCAAGGGCGAAGCTCCTACGAGCAGTACTTC.

In its sample, this clonotype was seen a few times. The rearrangement links TRBV7-3 to TRBJ2-2; no reliable D call. Germline V gives CDR1 SGHTA, CDR2 FQGTGA. V was clipped by 0 bases and J by 0 bases, with 11 bases between them. The CDR3 is 17 residues long. The CDR3 DNA sequence: TGTGCCAGCAGCTTAACGGTCAGGCAGCCGAACACCGGGGAGCTGTTTTTT. Translated, it gives CASSLTVRQPNTGELFF.

This clonotype was observed a handful of times. The rearrangement links TRBV5-1 to TRBJ1-1; 10 nucleotides agree with TRBD1. V lost 4 bases, J lost 8 bases, and 5 bases stayed unmatched. Germline V CDR1 and CDR2: SGHRS, YFSETQ. The CDR3 runs to 13 residues. This chain's CDR3 is CASSPGTGVEAFF. The CDR3 DNA is TGCGCCAGCAGCCCGGGGACAGGGGTCGAAGCTTTCTTT.

This clonotype was detected a few times. J is TRBJ1-4 and V is TRBV11-1, with D hard to call. CDR1 and CDR2 (germline): SGHAT, FQDESV (reference sequence). This CDR3 is built from 11 residues. The V end lost 3 bases, the J end lost 10 bases, and 6 bases lay between the germline ends. CDR3 sequence reads: CASSFGGKLFF. DNA of the CDR3: TGTGCCAGCAGCTTCGGTGGAAAACTGTTTTTT. Combining the CDR3 with reference TRBV11-1 and TRBJ1-4 gives the whole variable domain EAEVAQSPRYKITEKSQAVAFWCDPISGHATLYWYRQILGQGPELLVQFQDESVVDDSQLPKDRFSAERLKGVDSTLKIQPAELGDSAMYLCASSFGGKLFFGSGTQLSVL.

This clonotype was detected only a few times. J is TRBJ2-1 and V is TRBV28; D perhaps matches TRBD2 (6 bases). Looked up from germline, CDR1 is MDHEN and CDR2 is SYDVKM. The V gene lost 3 bases and the J gene lost 6 bases, with 18 bases spanning the gap. CDR3 length equals 16 residues. The CDR3 sequence is CASSFYPKTSFNEQFF. In DNA form, the CDR3 reads TGTGCCAGCAGTTTTTACCCGAAGACTAGTTTCAATGAGCAGTTCTTC.

This clonotype was seen ten or more times. This chain joins TRBV7-2 and TRBJ2-6; D gene ambiguous. The germline V and J ends were trimmed by 1 base and 2 bases, with 6 bases remaining between them. This CDR3 is built from 15 residues. Germline V gene lookup returns CDR1 SGHTA and CDR2 FQGNSA. The CDR3 protein is CASSLVSAGANVLTF. The CDR3 DNA reads as TGTGCCAGCAGCTTAGTGAGTGCTGGGGCCAACGTCCTGACTTTC.

V usage is TRBV15 and J usage is TRBJ2-7, with 8 bases aligning to TRBD1. Trimming cost V 4 bases and J 2 bases; bases outside gene matches: 4. The CDR3 length is 14 residues. Looked up from germline, CDR1 is LNHNV and CDR2 is YYDKDF (reference sequence). Written as DNA, the CDR3 is TGTGCCACCAGCACACAGGGGGGCACCTACGAGCAGTACTTC. Translated: CATSTQGGTYEQYF.